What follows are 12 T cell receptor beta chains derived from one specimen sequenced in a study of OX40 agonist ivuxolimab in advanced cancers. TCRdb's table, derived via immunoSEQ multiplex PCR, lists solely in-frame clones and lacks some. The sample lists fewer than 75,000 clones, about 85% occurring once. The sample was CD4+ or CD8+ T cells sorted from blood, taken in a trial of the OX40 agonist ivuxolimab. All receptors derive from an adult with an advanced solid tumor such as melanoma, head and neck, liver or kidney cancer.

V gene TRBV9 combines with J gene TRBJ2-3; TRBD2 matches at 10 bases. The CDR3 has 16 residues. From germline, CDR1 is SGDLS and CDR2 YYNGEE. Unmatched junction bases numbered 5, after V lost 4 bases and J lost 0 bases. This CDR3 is CASSPGTSVSTDTQYF. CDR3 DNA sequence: TGTGCCAGCAGCCCAGGGACTAGCGTTAGCACAGATACGCAGTATTTT.

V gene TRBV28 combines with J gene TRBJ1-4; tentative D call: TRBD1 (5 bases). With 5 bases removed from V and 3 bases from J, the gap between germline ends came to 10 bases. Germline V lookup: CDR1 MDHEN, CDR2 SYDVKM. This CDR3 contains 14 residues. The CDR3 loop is CASSDNRSNEKLFF. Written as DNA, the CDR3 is TGTGCCAGCAGTGACAACAGGTCTAATGAAAAACTGTTTTTT.

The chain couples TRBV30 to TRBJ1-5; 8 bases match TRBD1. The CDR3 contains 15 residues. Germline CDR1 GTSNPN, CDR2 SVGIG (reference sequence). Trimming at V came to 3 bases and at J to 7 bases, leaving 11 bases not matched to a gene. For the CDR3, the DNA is TGTGCCTGGAGCCTTCTAGGACAGGGACAGCAGCCCCAGCATTTT. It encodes CAWSLLGQGQQPQHF.

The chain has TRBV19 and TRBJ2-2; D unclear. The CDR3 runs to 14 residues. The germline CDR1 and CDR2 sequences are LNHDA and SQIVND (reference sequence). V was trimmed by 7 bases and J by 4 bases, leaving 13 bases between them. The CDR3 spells CASTNEMGTGELFF. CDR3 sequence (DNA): TGTGCCAGTACCAATGAGATGGGCACCGGGGAGCTGTTTTTT.

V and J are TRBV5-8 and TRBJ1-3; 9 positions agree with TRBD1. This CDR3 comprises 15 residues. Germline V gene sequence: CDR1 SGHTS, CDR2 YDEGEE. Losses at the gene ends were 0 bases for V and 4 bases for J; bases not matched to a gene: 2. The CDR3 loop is CASSLGDRVGNTIYF. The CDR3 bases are TGTGCCAGCAGCTTGGGGGACAGGGTCGGAAACACCATATATTTT.

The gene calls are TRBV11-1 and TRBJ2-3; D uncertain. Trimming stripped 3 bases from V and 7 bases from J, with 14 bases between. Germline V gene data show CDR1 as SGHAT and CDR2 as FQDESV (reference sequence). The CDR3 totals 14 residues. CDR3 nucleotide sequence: TGTGCCAGCAGCTTCCCGGCAGGTTCCAATACGCAGTATTTT. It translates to CASSFPAGSNTQYF.

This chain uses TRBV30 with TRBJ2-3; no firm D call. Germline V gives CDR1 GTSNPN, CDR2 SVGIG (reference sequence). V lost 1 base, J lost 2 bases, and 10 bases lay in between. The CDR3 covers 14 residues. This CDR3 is CAWSGPRTTDTQYF. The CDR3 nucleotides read TGTGCCTGGAGTGGGCCCCGGACCACAGATACGCAGTATTTT.

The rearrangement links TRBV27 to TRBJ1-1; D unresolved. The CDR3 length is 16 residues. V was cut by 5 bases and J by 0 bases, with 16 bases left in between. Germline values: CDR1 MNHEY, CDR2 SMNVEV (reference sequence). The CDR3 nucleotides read TGTGCCAGCAGTCAGGCAACCCGATTAATGAACACTGAAGCTTTCTTT. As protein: CASSQATRLMNTEAFF.

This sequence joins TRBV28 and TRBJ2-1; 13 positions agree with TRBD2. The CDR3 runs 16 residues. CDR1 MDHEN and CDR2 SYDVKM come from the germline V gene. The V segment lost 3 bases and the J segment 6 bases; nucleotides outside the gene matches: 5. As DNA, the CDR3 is TGTGCCAGCAGTTTCACGACTAGCGGGAGGTCCAATGAGCAGTTCTTC. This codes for CASSFTTSGRSNEQFF.

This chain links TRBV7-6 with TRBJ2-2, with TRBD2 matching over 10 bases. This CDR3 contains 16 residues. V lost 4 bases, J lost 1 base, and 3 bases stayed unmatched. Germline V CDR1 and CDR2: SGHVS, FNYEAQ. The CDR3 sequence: CASSSLAGENTGELFF. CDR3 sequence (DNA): TGTGCCAGCAGCTCTCTAGCGGGAGAGAACACCGGGGAGCTGTTTTTT.

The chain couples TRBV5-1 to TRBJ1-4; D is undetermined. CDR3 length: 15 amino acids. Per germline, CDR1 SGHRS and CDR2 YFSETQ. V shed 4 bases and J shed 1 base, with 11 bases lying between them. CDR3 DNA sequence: TGCGCCAGCAGCGAATACAGTTTAACTAATGAAAAACTGTTTTTT. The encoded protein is CASSEYSLTNEKLFF.

This chain's CDR3 is CASSPGQGGDYGYTF. The DNA of the CDR3 is TGTGCCAGCTCACCCGGACAGGGGGGCGACTATGGCTACACCTTC. V usage is TRBV18 and J usage is TRBJ1-2, with 10 bases identical to TRBD1. Germline V CDR1 and CDR2: KGHSH, LQKENI. The CDR3 has 15 residues. With 3 bases clipped from V and 3 bases from J, the junction kept 4 bases outside the gene matches.